This T cell receptor beta chain was identified in a study of blood T cell repertoires in COVID-19. As for the study in general: From the United States, Italy and Spain came samples of acute and convalescent COVID-19. T cells, B-cell-depleted T cells, or PBMCs provided the cDNA or gDNA that served as material.

The CDR3 loop spans 14 amino acids. Germline-derived CDR1 and CDR2 are KGHSH and LQKENI. V lost 4 bases, J lost 6 bases, and 15 bases lay in between. Study processing details: For nucleated cells, counts were estimated from reference gene primer amplification. Sequencing was performed with immunoSEQ multiplex PCR; in TCRdb, only in-frame clones are kept and a portion is missing. For V, J and clone size, that table is used; D and trimming come from the DNA. This table holds tens of thousands of clones, roughly 89% found once. The chain has TRBV18 and TRBJ1-2, with D tentatively TRBD1 (6 bases). The sequencing sample was made of peripheral blood. The receptor comes from a man aged 25 to 40 with acute or convalescent COVID-19. CDR3 loop: CASSRSRGRDGYTF. The CDR3 DNA reads as TGTGCCAGCTCACGATCCAGGGGAAGAGATGGCTACACCTTC.